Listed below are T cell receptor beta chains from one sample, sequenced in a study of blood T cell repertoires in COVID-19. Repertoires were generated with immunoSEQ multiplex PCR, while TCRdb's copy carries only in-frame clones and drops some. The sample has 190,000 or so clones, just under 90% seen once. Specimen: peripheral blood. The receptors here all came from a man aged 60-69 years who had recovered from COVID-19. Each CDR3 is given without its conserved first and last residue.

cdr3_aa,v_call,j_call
ASSQEGPTSGVRDTQY,TRBV4-2,TRBJ2-3
ASSLTGVYGYT,TRBV3-1/TRBV3-2,TRBJ1-2
ASSLVTSGSGELF,TRBV7-2,TRBJ2-2
ASRLGGLGADTQY,TRBV2,TRBJ2-3
ASSFPPTYEQY,TRBV7-8,TRBJ2-7
ASRGTANNEQF,TRBV2,TRBJ2-1
ASSYKTLRNTDTQY,TRBV7-8,TRBJ2-3
ASSFRGREEAF,TRBV12-3/TRBV12-4,TRBJ1-1
ASRFGGQSNYGYT,TRBV19,TRBJ1-2
ASSPTPTGSPLH,TRBV18,TRBJ1-6
ASSQDGASSTDTQY,TRBV4-1,TRBJ2-3
ATSRYGTSGETQY,TRBV24-1,TRBJ2-5
ASSLGRDLAKNIQY,TRBV7-2,TRBJ2-4
ASSRGRAGEAF,TRBV11-3,TRBJ1-1
ASSGRGQGNTEAF,TRBV7-2,TRBJ1-1
ASSFSGGEDTEAF,TRBV28,TRBJ1-1
ASRMTPSYGYT,TRBV19,TRBJ1-2
ASRLGLAQETQY,TRBV6-5,TRBJ2-5
ASSTILAGGLYEQY,TRBV7-2,TRBJ2-7
ASSHRTGTGEKLF,TRBV3-1/TRBV3-2,TRBJ1-4
ASSATDRVAF,TRBV6-2/TRBV6-3,TRBJ1-1
ASSQARSGGDEQF,TRBV3-1/TRBV3-2,TRBJ2-1
AESPGQTYGYT,TRBV23-1,TRBJ1-2
ASSPPAGNEQY,TRBV18,TRBJ2-7
ASSYFTGAEAF,TRBV6-2/TRBV6-3,TRBJ1-1
ASSQDMANTGELF,TRBV6-4,TRBJ2-2
AWSRIKGDGYT,TRBV30,TRBJ1-2